Each of the 13 T cell receptor beta chains below was sequenced from the same sample in a study of blood T cell repertoires in COVID-19. Assay used: immunoSEQ multiplex PCR; TCRdb lists only in-frame clones, some missing. The profile shows approximately 59,000 clones, 70% to 90% of them singletons. Sequencing was carried out using peripheral blood. These TCRs come from a man aged 60 to 75 with COVID-19, enrolled during active disease.

This clone was seen only once. The rearrangement uses TRBV14 and TRBJ2-7; TRBD1 might be the D (5 bases). The germline V and J ends were trimmed by 4 bases and 2 bases, with 12 bases remaining between them. CDR1 is SGHDN and CDR2 is FVKESK in the germline V gene. This CDR3 is built from 14 residues. The DNA for the CDR3 is TGTGCCAGCAGCCGGGGCTTTAACCCCTACGAGCAGTACTTC. As protein: CASSRGFNPYEQYF.

CDR3 DNA: TGTGCCAGCAGTTACGACAGGGCGAAGGATGAAGCTTTCTTT. It translates to CASSYDRAKDEAFF. V gene TRBV6-6 combines with J gene TRBJ1-1; 7 positions agree with TRBD1. The V segment lost 2 bases and the J segment 7 bases; nucleotides outside the gene matches: 7. The V gene's germline CDR1 is MNHNY and CDR2 SVGAGI (reference sequence). The CDR3 runs 14 residues.

The chain employs TRBV2 and TRBJ1-1, with D perhaps matching TRBD1 (5 bases). Germline CDR1 and CDR2: SNHLY and FYNNEI. V was trimmed by 6 bases and J by 4 bases, leaving 15 bases between them. The length of the CDR3 is 14 residues. The CDR3 sequence is CASRADSIGTEAFF. The CDR3 nucleotides read TGTGCCAGCAGGGCCGACAGCATCGGCACTGAAGCTTTCTTT.

The chain employs TRBV28 and TRBJ1-5; TRBD1 is a possible D gene (6 bases). Trimming shortened V by 5 bases and J by 0 bases, and 8 bases separated the two germline ends. The CDR3 is 14 amino acids. CDR1 is MDHEN and CDR2 is SYDVKM in the germline V gene. The CDR3 DNA sequence: TGTGCCAGCAGTGAGGACAGTAGCAATCAGCCCCAGCATTTT. Translated: CASSEDSSNQPQHF.

The sample holds a few counts of this clone. V usage is TRBV9 and J usage is TRBJ1-2; tentatively, D is TRBD1 (6 bases). This CDR3 contains 14 residues. V lost 0 bases and J 7 bases, leaving 13 bases between the germline ends. From germline, CDR1 is SGDLS and CDR2 YYNGEE. The CDR3 loop reads CASSVAAQGTGYTF. In nucleotides, the CDR3 is TGTGCCAGCAGCGTAGCTGCCCAGGGGACTGGCTACACCTTC.

The chain couples TRBV27 to TRBJ1-5; 11 bases are a match to TRBD1. The V segment lost 4 bases and the J segment 6 bases; nucleotides outside the gene matches: 8. This CDR3 is 16 amino acids long. Germline CDR1 MNHEY, CDR2 SMNVEV (reference sequence). CDR3 amino acids: CASSYSWTGGVQPQHF. CDR3 sequence (DNA): TGTGCCAGCAGTTACTCCTGGACAGGGGGCGTTCAGCCCCAGCATTTT.

The rearrangement links TRBV11-2 to TRBJ1-1; 8 bases agree with TRBD1. Looked up from germline, CDR1 is SGHAT and CDR2 is FQNNGV. V gave up 0 bases and J gave up 3 bases; unmatched junction bases: 6. The CDR3 consists of 16 residues. CDR3 coding DNA: TGTGCCAGCAGCTTAGAGGTTCAGGGGGCTTACACTGAAGCTTTCTTT. Residues: CASSLEVQGAYTEAFF.

This clone was observed a single time. The chain uses TRBV7-6 and TRBJ1-4, with a tentative D call TRBD1 (6 bases). Germline-derived CDR1 and CDR2 are SGHVS and FNYEAQ. CDR3 length: 15 amino acids. Trimming stripped 0 bases from V and 7 bases from J, with 12 bases between. CDR3 loop: CASSLAVQGSEKLFF. CDR3 nucleotides: TGTGCCAGCAGCTTAGCGGTACAGGGAAGTGAAAAACTGTTTTTT. Drawing the rest from reference TRBV7-6 and TRBJ1-4, the complete variable domain is GAGVSQSPRYKVTKRGQDVALRCDPISGHVSLYWYRQALGQGPEFLTYFNYEAQQDKSGLPNDRFSAERPEGSISTLTIQRTEQRDSAMYRCASSLAVQGSEKLFFGSGTQLSVL.

The V gene is TRBV25-1, the J gene TRBJ2-5; 7 positions match TRBD1. The ends lost 2 bases at V and 5 bases at J; junction bases unmatched: 2. Germline V gene lookup returns CDR1 MGHDK and CDR2 SYGVNS. The CDR3 is 13 amino acids. The CDR3 protein is CASSEGQVETQYF. For the CDR3, the DNA is TGTGCCAGCAGTGAAGGACAGGTGGAGACCCAGTACTTC.

V gene TRBV7-3 combines with J gene TRBJ2-1; 7 bases align to TRBD2. Germline V lookup: CDR1 SGHTA, CDR2 FQGTGA. The length of the CDR3 is 15 residues. V gave up 8 bases and J gave up 0 bases; unmatched junction bases: 7. The CDR3 DNA is TGTGCCAGCTCGAACGGGGGGATCTCCTACAATGAGCAGTTCTTC. This translates into CASSNGGISYNEQFF.

The V gene is TRBV29-1, the J gene TRBJ2-3, with a tentative D call TRBD2 (6 bases). V was clipped by 7 bases and J by 0 bases, with 14 bases between them. This CDR3 region has 14 residues. Germline V gene sequence: CDR1 SQVTM, CDR2 ANQGSEA. The CDR3 DNA reads TGCAGCGGCCGCGGGGCTACCAGCACAGATACGCAGTATTTT. Its translation is CSGRGATSTDTQYF.

V gene TRBV15 combines with J gene TRBJ2-5, with D hard to call. V dropped 0 bases and J dropped 4 bases, with 15 bases sitting between them. Germline V gene lookup returns CDR1 LNHNV and CDR2 YYDKDF (reference sequence). This CDR3 spans 16 amino acids. CDR3 coding DNA: TGTGCCACCAGCAGAGATTTGCCACAACTAACAGAGACCCAGTACTTC. It codes for CATSRDLPQLTETQYF. Full variable domain (missing parts from reference TRBV15 and TRBJ2-5): DAMVIQNPRYQVTQFGKPVTLSCSQTLNHNVMYWYQQKSSQAPKLLFHYYDKDFNNEADTPDNFQSRRPNTSFCFLDIRSPGLGDTAMYLCATSRDLPQLTETQYFGPGTRLLVL.

The V and J genes are TRBV6-2 or TRBV6-3 and TRBJ1-1; D uncertain. CDR1 MNHEY and CDR2 SVGEGT come from the germline V gene. Trimming shortened V by 2 bases and J by 6 bases, and 7 bases separated the two germline ends. This CDR3 has 12 amino acids. CDR3 loop: CASSYPSPEAFF. CDR3 DNA sequence: TGTGCCAGCAGTTACCCCTCTCCTGAAGCTTTCTTT.